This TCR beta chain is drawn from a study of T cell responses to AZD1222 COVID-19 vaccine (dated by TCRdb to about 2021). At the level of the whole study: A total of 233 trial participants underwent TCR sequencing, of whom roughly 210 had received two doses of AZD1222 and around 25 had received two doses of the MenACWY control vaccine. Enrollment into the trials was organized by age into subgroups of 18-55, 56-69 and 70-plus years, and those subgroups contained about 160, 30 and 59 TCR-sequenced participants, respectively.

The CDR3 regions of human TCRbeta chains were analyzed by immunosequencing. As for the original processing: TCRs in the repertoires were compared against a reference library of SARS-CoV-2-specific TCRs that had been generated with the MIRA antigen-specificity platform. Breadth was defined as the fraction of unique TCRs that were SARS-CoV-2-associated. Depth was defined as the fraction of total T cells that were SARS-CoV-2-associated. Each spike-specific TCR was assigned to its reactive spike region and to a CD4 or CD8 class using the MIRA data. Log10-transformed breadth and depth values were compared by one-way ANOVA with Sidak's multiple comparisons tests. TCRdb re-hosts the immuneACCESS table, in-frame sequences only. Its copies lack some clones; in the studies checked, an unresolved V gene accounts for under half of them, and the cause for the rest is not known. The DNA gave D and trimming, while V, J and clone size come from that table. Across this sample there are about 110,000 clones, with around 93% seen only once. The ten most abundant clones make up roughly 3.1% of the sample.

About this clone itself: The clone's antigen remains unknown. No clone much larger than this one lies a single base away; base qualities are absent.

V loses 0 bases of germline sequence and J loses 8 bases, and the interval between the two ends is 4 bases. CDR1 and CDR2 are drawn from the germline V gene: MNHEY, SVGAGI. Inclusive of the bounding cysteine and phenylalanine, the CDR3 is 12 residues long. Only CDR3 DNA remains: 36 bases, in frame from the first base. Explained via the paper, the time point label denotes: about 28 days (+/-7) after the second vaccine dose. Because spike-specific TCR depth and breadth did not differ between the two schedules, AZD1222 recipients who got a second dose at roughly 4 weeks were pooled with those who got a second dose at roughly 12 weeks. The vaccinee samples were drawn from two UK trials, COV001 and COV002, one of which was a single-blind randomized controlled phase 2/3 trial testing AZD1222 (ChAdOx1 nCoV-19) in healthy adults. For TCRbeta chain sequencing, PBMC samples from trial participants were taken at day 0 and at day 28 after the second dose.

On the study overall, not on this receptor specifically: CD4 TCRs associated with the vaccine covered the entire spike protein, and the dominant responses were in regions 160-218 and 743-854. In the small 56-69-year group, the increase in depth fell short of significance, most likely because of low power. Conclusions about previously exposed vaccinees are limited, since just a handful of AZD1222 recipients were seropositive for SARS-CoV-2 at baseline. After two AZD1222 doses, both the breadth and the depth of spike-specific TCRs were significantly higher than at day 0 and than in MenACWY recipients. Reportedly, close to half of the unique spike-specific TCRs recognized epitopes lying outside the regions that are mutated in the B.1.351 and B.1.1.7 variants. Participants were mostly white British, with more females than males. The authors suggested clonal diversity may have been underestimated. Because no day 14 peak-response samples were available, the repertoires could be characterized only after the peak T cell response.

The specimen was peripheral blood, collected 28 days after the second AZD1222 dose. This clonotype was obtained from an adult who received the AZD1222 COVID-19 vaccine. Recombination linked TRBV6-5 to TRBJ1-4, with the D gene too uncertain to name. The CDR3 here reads CASSYSTEKLFF. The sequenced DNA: TGTGCCAGCAGTTACTCAACGGAAAAACTGTTTTTT.